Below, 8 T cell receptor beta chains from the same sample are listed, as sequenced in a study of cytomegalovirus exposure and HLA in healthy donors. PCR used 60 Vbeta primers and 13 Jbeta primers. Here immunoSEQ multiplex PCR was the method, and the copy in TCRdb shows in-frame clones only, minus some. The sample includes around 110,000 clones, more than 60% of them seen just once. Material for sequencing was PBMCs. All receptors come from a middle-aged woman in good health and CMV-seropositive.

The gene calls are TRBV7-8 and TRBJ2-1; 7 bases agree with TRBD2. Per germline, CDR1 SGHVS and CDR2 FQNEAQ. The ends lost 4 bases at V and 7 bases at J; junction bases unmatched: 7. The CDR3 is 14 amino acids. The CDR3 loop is CASSSLGTINEQFF. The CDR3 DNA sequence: TGTGCCAGCAGCTCTCTCGGGACTATTAATGAGCAGTTCTTC.

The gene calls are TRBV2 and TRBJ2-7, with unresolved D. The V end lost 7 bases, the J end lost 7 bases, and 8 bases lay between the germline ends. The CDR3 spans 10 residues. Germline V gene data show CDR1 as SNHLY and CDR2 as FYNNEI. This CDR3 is CASKLEEQYF. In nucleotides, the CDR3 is TGTGCCAGCAAGTTGGAGGAGCAGTACTTC.

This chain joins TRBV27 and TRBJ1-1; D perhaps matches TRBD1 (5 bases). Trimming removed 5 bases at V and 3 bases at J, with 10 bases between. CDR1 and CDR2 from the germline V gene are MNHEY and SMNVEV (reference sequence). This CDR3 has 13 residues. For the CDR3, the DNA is TGTGCCAGCAGTCTTGACAGAGACACTGAAGCTTTCTTT. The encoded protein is CASSLDRDTEAFF.

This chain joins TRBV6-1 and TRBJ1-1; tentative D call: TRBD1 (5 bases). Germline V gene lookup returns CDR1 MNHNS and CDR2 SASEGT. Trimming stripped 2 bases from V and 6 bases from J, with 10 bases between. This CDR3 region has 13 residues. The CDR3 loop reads CASSELGGAEAFF. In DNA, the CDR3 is TGTGCCAGCAGTGAATTGGGGGGGGCTGAAGCTTTCTTT.

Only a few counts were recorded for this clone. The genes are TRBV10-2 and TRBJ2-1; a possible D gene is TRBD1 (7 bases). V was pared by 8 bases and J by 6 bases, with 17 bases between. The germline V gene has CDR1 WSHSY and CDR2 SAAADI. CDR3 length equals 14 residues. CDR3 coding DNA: TGCGCCAGCTTACAGGGGCAACTAGCCAATGAGCAGTTCTTC. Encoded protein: CASLQGQLANEQFF.

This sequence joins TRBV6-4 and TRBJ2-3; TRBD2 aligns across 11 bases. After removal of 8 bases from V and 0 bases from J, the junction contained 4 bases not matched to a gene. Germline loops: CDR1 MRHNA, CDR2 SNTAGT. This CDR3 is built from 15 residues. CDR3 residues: CASSWTSGSTDTQYF. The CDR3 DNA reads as TGTGCCAGCTCCTGGACTAGCGGGAGCACAGATACGCAGTATTTT.

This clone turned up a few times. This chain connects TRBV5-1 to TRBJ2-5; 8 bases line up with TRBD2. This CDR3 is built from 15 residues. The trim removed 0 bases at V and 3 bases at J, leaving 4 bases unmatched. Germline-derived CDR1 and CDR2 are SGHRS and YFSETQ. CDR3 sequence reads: CASSLAGGGKETQYF. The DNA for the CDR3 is TGCGCCAGCAGCTTGGCCGGGGGGGGGAAAGAGACCCAGTACTTC.

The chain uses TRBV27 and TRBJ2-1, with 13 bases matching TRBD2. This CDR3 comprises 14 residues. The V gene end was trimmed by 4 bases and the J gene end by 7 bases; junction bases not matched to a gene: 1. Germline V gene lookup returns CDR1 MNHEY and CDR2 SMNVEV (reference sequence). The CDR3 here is CASSWTSGSNEQFF. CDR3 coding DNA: TGTGCCAGCAGTTGGACTAGCGGGAGTAATGAGCAGTTCTTC.